Each of the 19 T cell receptor beta chains below was sequenced from the same sample in a study of blood T cell repertoires in COVID-19. Some clones are missing from TCRdb's copy, which holds only in-frame ones; the method was immunoSEQ multiplex PCR. The sample holds approximately 110,000 clones, 75% to 90% seen once. Specimen: peripheral blood. The source is a human donor in a cohort sampled during active COVID-19.

The genes are TRBV2 and TRBJ1-1; D remains unclear. The CDR3 is 16 residues long. Germline V CDR1 and CDR2: SNHLY, FYNNEI. Trimming removed 1 base from V and 0 bases from J, with 12 bases in between. CDR3 coding DNA: TGTGCCAGCAGTGAAGTCTCGAGGGAGGTGAACACTGAAGCTTTCTTT. This gives the protein CASSEVSREVNTEAFF.

This sequence joins TRBV5-5 and TRBJ2-7; D gene ambiguous. Germline V gene sequence: CDR1 SGHKS, CDR2 YYEKEE (reference sequence). The CDR3 is 17 residues long. The V and J ends lost 2 bases and 0 bases respectively, with 18 bases between them. This CDR3 is CASSFDLQRVNSYEQYF. The CDR3 bases are TGTGCCAGCAGCTTCGATTTACAGAGAGTAAACTCCTACGAGCAGTACTTC.

The rearrangement links TRBV13 to TRBJ2-1; a weak D match, TRBD2 (6 bases). Germline lookup yields CDR1 PRHDT and CDR2 FYEKMQ (reference sequence). CDR3 length: 16 amino acids. Trimming took off 5 bases at V and 8 bases at J, with 22 bases between the two ends. CDR3 protein: CASSPPPRRDHDEQFF. The CDR3 DNA sequence: TGTGCCAGCAGCCCCCCACCACGGCGGGATCACGATGAGCAGTTCTTC.

The chain joins TRBV5-1 to TRBJ2-5, with D uncertain. Trimming took off 3 bases at V and 5 bases at J, with 8 bases between the two ends. Germline CDR1 is SGHRS and CDR2 is YFSETQ. The CDR3 consists of 12 residues. The CDR3 spells CASSSSLETQYF. In DNA, the CDR3 is TGCGCCAGCAGCTCCTCGTTGGAGACCCAGTACTTC.

The J gene is TRBJ2-5, the V gene TRBV9, with 8 positions matching TRBD2. Germline assignment: CDR1 SGDLS and CDR2 YYNGEE. The CDR3 contains 15 residues. V lost 4 bases to trimming and J lost 4 bases; unmatched junction nucleotides: 9. The CDR3 here is CASSPSGGAGETQYF. In nucleotides, the CDR3 is TGTGCCAGCAGCCCCTCCGGGGGGGCGGGAGAGACCCAGTACTTC.

The chain uses TRBV7-2 and TRBJ2-1; D is unresolved. The ends were cut back, 5 bases at V and 0 bases at J, with 5 bases in the middle. Germline CDR1 and CDR2: SGHTA and FQGNSA. This CDR3 comprises 13 residues. CDR3 residues: CASSRPSYNEQFF. The CDR3 coding sequence is TGTGCCAGCAGCCGTCCCTCCTACAATGAGCAGTTCTTC.

The rearrangement uses TRBV5-1 and TRBJ2-2; no clear D gene. The germline CDR1 and CDR2 sequences are SGHRS and YFSETQ. The germline V and J ends were trimmed by 4 bases and 5 bases, with 15 bases remaining between them. The CDR3 totals 15 residues. This CDR3 reads CASSPGGFVTGELFF. The CDR3 bases are TGCGCCAGCAGCCCCGGCGGTTTTGTTACCGGGGAGCTGTTTTTT.

The chain employs TRBV11-3 and TRBJ1-2; 7 nucleotides line up with TRBD1. Germline CDR1 is SGHNT and CDR2 is YENEEA. This CDR3 is 16 amino acids long. V lost 5 bases to trimming and J lost 2 bases; unmatched junction nucleotides: 11. CDR3 region: CASSPSPGTANYGYTF. CDR3 in DNA: TGTGCCAGCAGCCCCTCCCCAGGGACAGCCAACTATGGCTACACCTTC.

The chain carries TRBV9 and TRBJ2-1; 12 nucleotides align to TRBD2. The ends lost 3 bases at V and 2 bases at J; junction bases unmatched: 3. This CDR3 has 16 amino acids. The germline CDR1 and CDR2 sequences are SGDLS and YYNGEE. The CDR3 sequence: CASSGGLAGPYNEQFF. The CDR3 bases are TGTGCCAGCAGCGGTGGACTAGCGGGGCCCTACAATGAGCAGTTCTTC.

This chain uses TRBV7-8 with TRBJ1-6; 9 positions match TRBD1. After removal of 2 bases from V and 7 bases from J, the junction contained 9 bases not matched to a gene. CDR1 and CDR2 (germline): SGHVS, FQNEAQ. This CDR3 has 17 residues. The chain's CDR3 is CASSLSGTGFGNSPLHF. The CDR3 nucleotides read TGTGCCAGCAGCTTATCCGGGACAGGGTTTGGAAATTCACCCCTCCACTTT. Filled out from reference TRBV7-8 and TRBJ1-6, the complete variable domain reads GAGVSQSPRYKVAKRGQDVALRCDPISGHVSLFWYQQALGQGPEFLTYFQNEAQLDKSGLPSDRFFAERPEGSVSTLKIQRTQQEDSAVYLCASSLSGTGFGNSPLHFGNGTRLTVT.

CDR3 sequence (DNA): TGTGCCAGCAGCCAAGATGGGGAGGACAGGGGATGGGGCAATCAGCCCCAGCATTTT. Amino acid sequence: CASSQDGEDRGWGNQPQHF. The chain uses TRBV4-2 and TRBJ1-5, with TRBD1 identical over 9 bases. V dropped 0 bases and J dropped 2; count of bases not matched to a gene: 11. This CDR3 comprises 19 residues. Germline V gene lookup returns CDR1 LGHNA and CDR2 YNFKEQ.

This chain connects TRBV10-1 to TRBJ2-7; the match to TRBD2 covers 7 bases. The CDR3 runs 15 residues. V lost 2 bases to trimming and J lost 6 bases; unmatched junction nucleotides: 10. Looked up from germline, CDR1 is WNHNN and CDR2 is SYGVQD (reference sequence). The chain's CDR3 is CASSEPRLAWGEQYF. CDR3 nucleotide sequence: TGCGCCAGCAGTGAGCCAAGACTAGCCTGGGGCGAGCAGTACTTC.

The chain has TRBV4-3 and TRBJ2-7; 8 nucleotides agree with TRBD2. V lost 0 bases to trimming and J lost 4 bases; unmatched junction nucleotides: 5. This CDR3 contains 15 residues. CDR1 and CDR2 from the germline V gene are LGHNA and YSLEER. The CDR3 DNA reads as TGCGCCAGCAGCCAAGATCCAGCGGGAGTATACGAGCAGTACTTC. As protein: CASSQDPAGVYEQYF.

The V gene is TRBV19, the J gene TRBJ2-7; D possibly corresponds to TRBD2 (6 bases). The CDR3 is 15 residues long. Between the trimmed V and J ends, which lost 1 base and 2 bases, there was a span of 12 bases. Germline V gene lookup returns CDR1 LNHDA and CDR2 SQIVND (reference sequence). This CDR3 is CASSIGSGGPYEQYF. The CDR3 coding sequence is TGTGCCAGTAGTATAGGGAGCGGAGGGCCCTACGAGCAGTACTTC.

The chain is built from TRBV6-5 and TRBJ1-2; no clear D. The V gene lost 7 bases and the J gene lost 1 base, with 16 bases spanning the gap. The CDR3 spans 15 residues. Germline V CDR1 and CDR2: MNHEY, SVGAGI. The CDR3 coding sequence is TGTGCCAGCACGCAGACTCAAAAGAATAACTATGGCTACACCTTC. Protein product: CASTQTQKNNYGYTF.

The chain recombines TRBV6-2 or TRBV6-3 with TRBJ2-3; D not certain. The CDR3 totals 15 residues. Germline CDR1 MNHEY, CDR2 SVGEGT. Trimming removed 6 bases at V and 2 bases at J, with 15 bases between. CDR3 in DNA: TGTGCCAGCAGCTTTGTCAGTCCCTCCACAGATACGCAGTATTTT. Translated: CASSFVSPSTDTQYF.

The sample holds one count of this clone. This rearrangement joins TRBV7-2 to TRBJ1-1; possible D gene TRBD1, 5 bases. From germline, CDR1 is SGHTA and CDR2 FQGNSA. The CDR3 runs 16 residues. Trimming shortened V by 5 bases and J by 3 bases, and 19 bases separated the two germline ends. This chain's CDR3 is CASSRLWGVGDTEAFF. DNA for the CDR3: TGTGCCAGCAGCCGTCTATGGGGGGTAGGGGACACTGAAGCTTTCTTT.

V gene TRBV10-3 combines with J gene TRBJ1-1; D is uncertain. CDR1 is ENHRY and CDR2 is SYGVKD in the germline V gene. CDR3 size: 13 residues. With 7 bases removed from V and 2 bases from J, the gap between germline ends came to 11 bases. This CDR3 reads CAITFRQNTEAFF. CDR3 bases: TGTGCCATCACTTTCAGGCAAAACACTGAAGCTTTCTTT.

V and J are TRBV19 and TRBJ2-1, with a tentative D call TRBD2 (6 bases). The V gene's germline CDR1 is LNHDA and CDR2 SQIVND (reference sequence). V was cut by 7 bases and J by 15 bases, with 16 bases left in between. This CDR3 is 11 amino acids long. The CDR3 nucleotides are TGTGCCAGTACTGTGGGAGGCCACCCGTTCTTC. Protein product: CASTVGGHPFF.